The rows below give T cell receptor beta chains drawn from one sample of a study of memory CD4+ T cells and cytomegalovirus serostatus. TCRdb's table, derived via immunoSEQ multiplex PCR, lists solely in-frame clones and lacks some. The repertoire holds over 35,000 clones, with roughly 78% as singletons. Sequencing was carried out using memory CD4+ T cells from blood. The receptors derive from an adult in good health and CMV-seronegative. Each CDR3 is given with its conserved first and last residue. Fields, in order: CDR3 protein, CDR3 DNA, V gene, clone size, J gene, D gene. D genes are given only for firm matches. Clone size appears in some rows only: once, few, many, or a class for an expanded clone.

CDR3: CSAGTSTNIQYF
DNA: TGCAGCGCAGGGACATCTACGAACATTCAGTACTTC
V: TRBV29-1
size: NA
J: TRBJ2-4
D: NA

CDR3: CASSPGQPYEQYF
DNA: TGTGCCAGCTCACCGGGACAGCCGTACGAGCAGTACTTC
V: TRBV18
size: NA
J: TRBJ2-7
D: TRBD1

CDR3: CASRGQGKGGANVLTF
DNA: TGCGCCAGTCGGGGACAGGGTAAAGGGGGGGCCAACGTCCTGACTTTC
V: TRBV4-3
size: NA
J: TRBJ2-6
D: TRBD1

CDR3: CASSPRETEAFF
DNA: TGTGCCAGCAGTCCGCGGGAGACTGAAGCTTTCTTT
V: TRBV6-1
size: once
J: TRBJ1-1
D: NA

CDR3: CASSEEVSYNEQFF
DNA: TGTGCCAGCAGTGAAGAAGTGTCATACAATGAGCAGTTCTTC
V: TRBV2
size: NA
J: TRBJ2-1
D: NA

CDR3: CASSSWGTPISTDTQYF
DNA: TGTGCCAGCAGTTCGTGGGGGACTCCCATTTCCACAGATACGCAGTATTTT
V: TRBV28
size: NA
J: TRBJ2-3
D: NA

CDR3: CASSSLYGYTF
DNA: TGTGCCAGCAGCTCCCTTTATGGCTACACCTTC
V: TRBV7-9
size: NA
J: TRBJ1-2
D: NA

CDR3: CASSRDPDRGPGYTF
DNA: TGCGCCAGCAGCCGGGACCCGGACAGGGGACCAGGCTACACCTTC
V: TRBV5-1
size: NA
J: TRBJ1-2
D: TRBD1

CDR3: CASSYPKSGKGEQFF
DNA: TGTGCCAGCAGTTACCCGAAGTCGGGGAAAGGTGAGCAGTTCTTC
V: TRBV6-5
size: NA
J: TRBJ2-1
D: NA

CDR3: CASGGTSGRSEQYF
DNA: TGTGCCAGCGGCGGGACTAGCGGACGGTCCGAGCAGTACTTC
V: TRBV18
size: medium-sized
J: TRBJ2-7
D: TRBD2

CDR3: CAWNPYEQYF
DNA: TGTGCCTGGAATCCCTACGAGCAGTACTTC
V: TRBV30
size: NA
J: TRBJ2-7
D: NA

CDR3: CASSLTQAENTEAFF
DNA: TGTGCCAGCAGCTTAACTCAGGCAGAGAATACTGAAGCTTTCTTT
V: TRBV7-3
size: NA
J: TRBJ1-1
D: NA

CDR3: CASRLAGTYPDTQYF
DNA: TGTGCCAGCAGGTTAGCCGGGACATACCCAGATACGCAGTATTTT
V: TRBV2
size: once
J: TRBJ2-3
D: NA

CDR3: CASSLQQLDTQYF
DNA: TGTGCCAGCAGCTTACAACAATTGGATACACAGTATTTT
V: TRBV7-2
size: NA
J: TRBJ2-3
D: NA

CDR3: CASSPGRNSYEQYF
DNA: TGTGCCAGTAGTCCCGGACGGAACTCCTACGAGCAGTACTTC
V: TRBV19
size: NA
J: TRBJ2-7
D: NA

CDR3: CATSRGRDPYGYTF
DNA: TGTGCCACCAGCAGAGGGCGGGACCCCTATGGCTACACCTTC
V: TRBV15
size: few
J: TRBJ1-2
D: NA

CDR3: CASSLHGSSEQFF
DNA: TGTGCCAGCAGCTTACATGGGAGCAGTGAGCAGTTCTTC
V: TRBV7-2
size: few
J: TRBJ2-1
D: NA

CDR3: CASTTYRDRNQPQHF
DNA: TGTGCCAGTACCACTTACCGGGACAGAAATCAGCCCCAGCATTTT
V: TRBV19
size: NA
J: TRBJ1-5
D: TRBD1